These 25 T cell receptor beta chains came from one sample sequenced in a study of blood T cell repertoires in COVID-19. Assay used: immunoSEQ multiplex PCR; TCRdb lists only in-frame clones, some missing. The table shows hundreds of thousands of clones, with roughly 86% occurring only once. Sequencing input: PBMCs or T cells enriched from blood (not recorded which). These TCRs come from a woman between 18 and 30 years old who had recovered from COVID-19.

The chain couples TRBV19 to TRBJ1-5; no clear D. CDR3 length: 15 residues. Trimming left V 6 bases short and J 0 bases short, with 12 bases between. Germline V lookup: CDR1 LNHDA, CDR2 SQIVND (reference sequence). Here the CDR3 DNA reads TGTGCCAGTAGAACAGAGACCTATAGCAATCAGCCCCAGCATTTT. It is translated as CASRTETYSNQPQHF.

CDR3: CASSPGERGGLNEQFF. The CDR3, as DNA: TGTGCCAGCAGTCCGGGAGAGCGGGGGGGCCTCAATGAGCAGTTCTTC. This chain joins TRBV27 and TRBJ2-1, with TRBD2 identical over 10 bases. Trimming took 5 bases from V and 6 from J; bases not matched to a gene: 10. The germline V gene has CDR1 MNHEY and CDR2 SMNVEV (reference sequence). The CDR3 consists of 16 residues.

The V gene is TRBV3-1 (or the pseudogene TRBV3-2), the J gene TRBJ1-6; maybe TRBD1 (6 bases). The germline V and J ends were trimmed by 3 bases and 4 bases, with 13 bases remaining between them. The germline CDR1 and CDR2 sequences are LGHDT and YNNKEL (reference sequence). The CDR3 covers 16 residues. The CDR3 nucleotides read TGTGCCAGCAGCCAGGGTCACAGGGTGTATAATTCACCCCTCCACTTT. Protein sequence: CASSQGHRVYNSPLHF.

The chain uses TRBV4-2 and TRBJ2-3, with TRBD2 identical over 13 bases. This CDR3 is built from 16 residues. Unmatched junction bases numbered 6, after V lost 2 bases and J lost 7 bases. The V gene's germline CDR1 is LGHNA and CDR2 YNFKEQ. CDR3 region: CASSQLGLAGRNTQYF. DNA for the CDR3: TGTGCCAGCAGCCAATTGGGACTAGCGGGGCGGAATACGCAGTATTTT.

DNA for the CDR3: TGTGCCATCAGTGTTGGTAGCCAGAACTATGGCTACACCTTC. Translation gives CAISVGSQNYGYTF. This rearrangement joins TRBV10-3 to TRBJ1-2; D ambiguous. With 4 bases removed from V and 2 bases from J, the gap between germline ends came to 11 bases. The germline V gene encodes CDR1 ENHRY and CDR2 SYGVKD. CDR3 length equals 14 residues.

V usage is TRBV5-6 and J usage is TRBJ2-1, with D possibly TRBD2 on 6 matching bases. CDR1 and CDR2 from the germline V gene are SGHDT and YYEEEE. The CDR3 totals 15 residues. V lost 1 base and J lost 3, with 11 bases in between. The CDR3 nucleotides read TGTGCCAGCAGCTTGAGTACTAGCAACTACAATGAGCAGTTCTTC. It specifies CASSLSTSNYNEQFF. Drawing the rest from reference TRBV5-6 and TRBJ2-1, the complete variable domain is DAGVTQSPTHLIKTRGQQVTLRCSPKSGHDTVSWYQQALGQGPQFIFQYYEEEERQRGNFPDRFSGHQFPNYSSELNVNALLLGDSALYLCASSLSTSNYNEQFFGPGTRLTVL.

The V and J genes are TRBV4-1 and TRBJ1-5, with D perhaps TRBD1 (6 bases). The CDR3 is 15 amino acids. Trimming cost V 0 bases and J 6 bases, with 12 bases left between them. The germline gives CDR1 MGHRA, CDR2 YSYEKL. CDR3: CASSQEGQGSQPQHF. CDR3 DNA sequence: TGCGCCAGCAGCCAAGAAGGGCAGGGGTCTCAGCCCCAGCATTTT.

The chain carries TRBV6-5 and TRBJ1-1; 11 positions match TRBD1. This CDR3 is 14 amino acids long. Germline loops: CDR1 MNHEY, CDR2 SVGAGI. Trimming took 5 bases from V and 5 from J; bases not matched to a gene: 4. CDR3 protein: CASSLGQGETEAFF. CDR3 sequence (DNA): TGTGCCAGCAGTCTGGGACAGGGGGAGACTGAAGCTTTCTTT.

The CDR3 loop is CASSLGGAGQLSYGYTF. The CDR3 nucleotides read TGTGCCAGCAGCTTAGGTGGGGCAGGGCAATTGAGCTATGGCTACACCTTC. The V and J genes are TRBV7-2 and TRBJ1-2, with D possibly being TRBD1 (5 bases). From germline, CDR1 is SGHTA and CDR2 FQGNSA. This CDR3 is 17 amino acids long. V lost 1 base to trimming and J lost 4 bases, with 19 bases between them. Together with reference TRBV7-2 and TRBJ1-2, the CDR3 gives the full variable domain: GAGVSQSPSNKVTEKGKDVELRCDPISGHTALYWYRQSLGQGLEFLIYFQGNSAPDKSGLPSDRFSAERTGGSVSTLTIQRTQQEDSAVYLCASSLGGAGQLSYGYTFGSGTRLTVV.

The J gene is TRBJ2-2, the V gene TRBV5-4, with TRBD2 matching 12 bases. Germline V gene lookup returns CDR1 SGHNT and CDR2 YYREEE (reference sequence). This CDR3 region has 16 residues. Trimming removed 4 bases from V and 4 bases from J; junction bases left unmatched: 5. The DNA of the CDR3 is TGTGCCAGCAGCCGAGGACTAGCGGGGACCACCGGGGAGCTGTTTTTT. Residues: CASSRGLAGTTGELFF.

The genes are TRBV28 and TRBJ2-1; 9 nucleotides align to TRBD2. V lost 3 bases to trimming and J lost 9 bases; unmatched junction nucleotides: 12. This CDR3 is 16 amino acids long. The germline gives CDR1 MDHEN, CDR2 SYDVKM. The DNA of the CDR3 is TGTGCCAGCAGTTTCGGGGATTTGCGGGAGGGCGGTGAGCAGTTCTTC. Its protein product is CASSFGDLREGGEQFF.

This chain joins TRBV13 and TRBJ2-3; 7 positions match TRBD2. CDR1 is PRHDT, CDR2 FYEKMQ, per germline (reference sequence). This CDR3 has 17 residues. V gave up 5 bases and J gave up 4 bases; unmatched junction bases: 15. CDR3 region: CASSPGGYNPHADTQYF. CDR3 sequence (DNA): TGTGCCAGCAGCCCCGGGGGGTACAATCCTCACGCAGATACGCAGTATTTT.

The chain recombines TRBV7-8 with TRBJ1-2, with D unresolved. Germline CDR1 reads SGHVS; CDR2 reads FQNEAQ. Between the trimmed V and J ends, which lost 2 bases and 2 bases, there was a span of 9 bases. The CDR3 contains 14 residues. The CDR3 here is CASSLSSGNYGYTF. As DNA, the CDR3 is TGTGCCAGCAGCTTATCTTCGGGGAACTATGGCTACACCTTC.

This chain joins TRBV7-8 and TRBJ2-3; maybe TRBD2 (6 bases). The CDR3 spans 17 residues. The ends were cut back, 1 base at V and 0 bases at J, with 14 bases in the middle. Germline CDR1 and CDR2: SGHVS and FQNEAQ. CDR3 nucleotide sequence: TGTGCCAGCAGCTTAGTAGCGGCGGGCGTTAGCACAGATACGCAGTATTTT. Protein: CASSLVAAGVSTDTQYF.

DNA of the CDR3: TGTGCCAGCAGTTTACTCGCCCTCCGGGACTATAGCAATCAGCCCCAGCATTTT. Amino acid sequence: CASSLLALRDYSNQPQHF. V and J are TRBV28 and TRBJ1-5; possible D gene TRBD1, 5 bases. Germline loops: CDR1 MDHEN, CDR2 SYDVKM. V lost 2 bases, J lost 0 bases, and 17 bases lay in between. The CDR3 spans 18 residues.

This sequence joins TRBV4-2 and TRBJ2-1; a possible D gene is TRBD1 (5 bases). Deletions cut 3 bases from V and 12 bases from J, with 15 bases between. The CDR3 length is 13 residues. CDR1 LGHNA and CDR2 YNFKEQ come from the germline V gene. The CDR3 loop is CASSQERGSPQFF. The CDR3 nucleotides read TGTGCCAGCAGCCAGGAAAGGGGAAGTCCGCAGTTCTTC.

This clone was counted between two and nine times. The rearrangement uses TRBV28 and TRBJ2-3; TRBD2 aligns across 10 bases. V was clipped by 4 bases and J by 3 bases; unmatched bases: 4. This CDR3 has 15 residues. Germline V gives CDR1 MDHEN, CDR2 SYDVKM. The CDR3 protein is CASSYGTSATDTQYF. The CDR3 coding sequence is TGTGCCAGCAGTTACGGGACTAGCGCTACAGATACGCAGTATTTT.

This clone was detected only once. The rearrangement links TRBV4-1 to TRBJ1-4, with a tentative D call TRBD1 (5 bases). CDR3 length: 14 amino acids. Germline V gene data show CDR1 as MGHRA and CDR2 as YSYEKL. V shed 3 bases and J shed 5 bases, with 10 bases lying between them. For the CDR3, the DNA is TGCGCCAGCAGCCAGTTCCGGGGGAATGAAAAACTGTTTTTT. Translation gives CASSQFRGNEKLFF.

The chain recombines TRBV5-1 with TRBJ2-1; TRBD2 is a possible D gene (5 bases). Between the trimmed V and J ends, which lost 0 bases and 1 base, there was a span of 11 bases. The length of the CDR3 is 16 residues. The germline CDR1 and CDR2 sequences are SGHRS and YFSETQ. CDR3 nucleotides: TGCGCCAGCAGCTTGGTCTCGGAGGCATCCTACAATGAGCAGTTCTTC. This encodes CASSLVSEASYNEQFF.

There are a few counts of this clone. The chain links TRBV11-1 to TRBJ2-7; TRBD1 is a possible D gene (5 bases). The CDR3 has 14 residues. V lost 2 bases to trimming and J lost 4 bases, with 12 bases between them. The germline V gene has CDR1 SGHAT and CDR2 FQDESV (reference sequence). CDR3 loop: CASSLSGYGYEQYF. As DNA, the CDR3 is TGTGCCAGCAGCTTATCAGGGTACGGGTACGAGCAGTACTTC.

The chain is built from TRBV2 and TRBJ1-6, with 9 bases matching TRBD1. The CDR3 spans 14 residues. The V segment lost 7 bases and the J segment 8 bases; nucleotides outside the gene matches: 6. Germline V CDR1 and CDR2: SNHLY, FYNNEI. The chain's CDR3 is CASKQDRGDSPLHF. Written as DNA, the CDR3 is TGTGCCAGCAAACAAGACAGGGGGGATTCACCCCTCCACTTT.

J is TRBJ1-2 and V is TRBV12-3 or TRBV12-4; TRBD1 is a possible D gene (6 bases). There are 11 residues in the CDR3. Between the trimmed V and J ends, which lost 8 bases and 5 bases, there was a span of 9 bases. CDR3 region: CASATGYGYTF. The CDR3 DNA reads TGTGCCAGCGCAACAGGGTATGGCTACACCTTC.

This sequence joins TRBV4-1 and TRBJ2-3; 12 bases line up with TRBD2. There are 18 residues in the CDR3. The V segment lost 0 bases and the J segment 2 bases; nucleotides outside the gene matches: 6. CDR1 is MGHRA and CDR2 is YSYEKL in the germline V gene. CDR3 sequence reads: CASSQELAGGLNTDTQYF. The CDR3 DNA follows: TGCGCCAGCAGCCAAGAACTAGCGGGGGGCCTGAACACAGATACGCAGTATTTT.

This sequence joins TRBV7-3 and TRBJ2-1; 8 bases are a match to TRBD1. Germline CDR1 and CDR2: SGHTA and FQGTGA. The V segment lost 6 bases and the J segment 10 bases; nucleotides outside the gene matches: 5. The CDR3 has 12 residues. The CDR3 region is CASSRTGGEQFF. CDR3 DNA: TGTGCCAGCAGTAGAACAGGGGGAGAGCAGTTCTTC.

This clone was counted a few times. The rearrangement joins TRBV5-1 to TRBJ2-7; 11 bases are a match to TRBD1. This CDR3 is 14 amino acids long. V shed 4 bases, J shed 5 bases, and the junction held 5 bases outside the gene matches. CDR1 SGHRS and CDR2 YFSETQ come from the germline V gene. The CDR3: CASSVGQGANEQYF. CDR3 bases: TGCGCCAGCAGCGTAGGACAGGGGGCAAACGAGCAGTACTTC. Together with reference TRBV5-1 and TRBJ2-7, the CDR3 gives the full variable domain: KAGVTQTPRYLIKTRGQQVTLSCSPISGHRSVSWYQQTPGQGLQFLFEYFSETQRNKGNFPGRFSGRQFSNSRSEMNVSTLELGDSALYLCASSVGQGANEQYFGPGTRLTVT.